The 31 T cell receptor beta chains below were found in one sample sequenced in a study of T cell changes during pregnancy in multiple sclerosis. Assay: immunoSEQ multiplex PCR; the TCRdb copy retains only in-frame clones and omits some. The data contain over 60,000 clones, about 93% of them singletons. The sample consisted of peripheral blood, taken in the first trimester of pregnancy. The origin of the receptors is a female donor with multiple sclerosis, enrolled in a pregnancy study.

The rearrangement joins TRBV7-6 to TRBJ2-2; 9 bases map to TRBD1. In germline, CDR1 is SGHVS, CDR2 FNYEAQ. The length of the CDR3 is 16 residues. J lost 5 bases, V lost 5 bases, and 9 bases had no gene match. The CDR3 sequence is CASSPIPQGATGELFF. The CDR3 nucleotides are TGTGCCAGCAGCCCCATCCCACAGGGGGCGACCGGGGAGCTGTTTTTT.

Only one count was recorded for this clone. V and J are TRBV28 and TRBJ1-1; D is perhaps TRBD1 (5 bases). Trimming stripped 1 base from V and 4 bases from J, with 13 bases between. The CDR3 contains 15 residues. The germline V gene encodes CDR1 MDHEN and CDR2 SYDVKM. As DNA, the CDR3 is TGTGCCAGCAGTTTATCTCCAGGGTGGAGCACTGAAGCTTTCTTT. Its translation is CASSLSPGWSTEAFF.

The J gene is TRBJ2-1, the V gene TRBV4-2; 8 positions agree with TRBD2. Germline-derived CDR1 and CDR2 are LGHNA and YNFKEQ. V lost 0 bases to trimming and J lost 6 bases; unmatched junction nucleotides: 4. This CDR3 has 15 residues. CDR3 sequence: CASSQDGGVGNEQFF. The DNA for the CDR3 is TGTGCCAGCAGCCAAGACGGGGGGGTAGGCAATGAGCAGTTCTTC.

The chain links TRBV4-3 to TRBJ2-5; D may be TRBD1 (5 bases). Trimming removed 2 bases from V and 2 bases from J, with 15 bases in between. The CDR3 runs 16 residues. The germline V gene encodes CDR1 LGHNA and CDR2 YSLEER. CDR3 DNA sequence: TGCGCCAGCAGCCAATCCTTTTGGGGCCAGCAAGAGACCCAGTACTTC. Translated: CASSQSFWGQQETQYF.

This sequence joins TRBV2 and TRBJ2-7, with a tentative D call TRBD1 (5 bases). The length of the CDR3 is 15 residues. Trimming took off 6 bases at V and 1 base at J, with 16 bases between the two ends. In germline, CDR1 is SNHLY, CDR2 FYNNEI. CDR3 residues: CASRLTVSLSYEQYF. The CDR3 DNA reads as TGTGCCAGCAGGCTGACAGTTTCGTTGTCCTACGAGCAGTACTTC. The whole variable domain, remainder taken from reference TRBV2 and TRBJ2-7, is EPEVTQTPSHQVTQMGQEVILRCVPISNHLYFYWYRQILGQKVEFLVSFYNNEISEKSEIFDDQFSVERPDGSNFTLKIRSTKLEDSAMYFCASRLTVSLSYEQYFGPGTRLTVT.

The chain has TRBV4-1 and TRBJ2-7, with TRBD1 matching 10 bases. V trimming: 1 base; J trimming: 2 bases; junction bases outside the gene matches: 5. Germline CDR1 and CDR2: MGHRA and YSYEKL. The CDR3 contains 16 residues. The CDR3 region has the DNA TGCGCCAGCAGCCAAGGGCGGGGGACAGGGGCCTACGAGCAGTACTTC. Amino acid sequence: CASSQGRGTGAYEQYF.

V usage is TRBV2 and J usage is TRBJ2-1, with D perhaps matching TRBD2 (7 bases). The germline V gene has CDR1 SNHLY and CDR2 FYNNEI. V was shortened by 3 bases and J by 5 bases, with 17 bases between the two germline ends. The CDR3 consists of 16 residues. DNA of the CDR3: TGTGCCAGCAGTGACCTCTCCGGGGGGCTTAACAATGAGCAGTTCTTC. It encodes CASSDLSGGLNNEQFF.

A few counts support this clone. J is TRBJ1-2 and V is TRBV28; D is perhaps TRBD1 (5 bases). V was cut by 10 bases and J by 3 bases, with 18 bases left in between. This CDR3 is 14 amino acids long. Germline V gives CDR1 MDHEN, CDR2 SYDVKM. CDR3 protein: CATFGGVSYYGYTF. CDR3 sequence (DNA): TGTGCCACTTTCGGGGGGGTTTCTTACTATGGCTACACCTTC.

The chain employs TRBV30 and TRBJ1-4; D is uncertain. Germline V gene data show CDR1 as GTSNPN and CDR2 as SVGIG (reference sequence). Trimming pared 0 bases from V and 10 bases from J, leaving 9 bases between. The CDR3 contains 12 residues. The CDR3 reads CAWSVRGGKLFF. The CDR3 bases are TGTGCCTGGAGTGTACGGGGTGGAAAACTGTTTTTT. The whole variable domain, filled in from reference TRBV30 and TRBJ1-4, reads SQTIHQWPATLVQPVGSPLSLECTVEGTSNPNLYWYRQAAGRGLQLLFYSVGIGQISSEVPQNLSASRPQDRQFILSSKKLLLSDSGFYLCAWSVRGGKLFFGSGTQLSVL.

J is TRBJ2-1 and V is TRBV5-1, with TRBD2 matching 9 bases. The CDR3 sequence is 17 residues long. CDR1 is SGHRS, CDR2 YFSETQ, per germline. V lost 6 bases and J lost 5; bases outside the gene matches: 15. The CDR3 is CASTLRVAGGENNEQFF. CDR3 coding DNA: TGCGCCAGCACCTTACGGGTGGCGGGAGGGGAAAACAATGAGCAGTTCTTC.

This chain joins TRBV29-1 and TRBJ2-5; 9 nucleotides agree with TRBD1. The CDR3 has 13 amino acids. With V trimmed by 6 bases and J by 5 bases, 7 bases remained unmatched. Germline CDR1 SQVTM, CDR2 ANQGSEA. The CDR3 region has the DNA TGCAGCGTCGTACCGGGACAGGGCGAGACCCAGTACTTC. Translated, it gives CSVVPGQGETQYF.

J is TRBJ2-7 and V is TRBV7-6; 8 bases agree with TRBD2. Per the germline V gene, CDR1 is SGHVS and CDR2 is FNYEAQ. This CDR3 has 18 amino acids. V shed 2 bases and J 8 bases; nucleotides not matched to a gene: 20. DNA for the CDR3: TGTGCCAGCAGCTTAAGGATGGGGTTAGCGGGGCTCACTGACAAGCAGTACTTC. This sequence encodes CASSLRMGLAGLTDKQYF.

The V call is TRBV7-3, the J call TRBJ2-1; TRBD2 aligns across 9 bases. V was pared by 4 bases and J by 6 bases, with 13 bases of the junction left unmatched. Germline V lookup: CDR1 SGHTA, CDR2 FQGTGA. The CDR3 spans 17 residues. The CDR3 nucleotides read TGTGCCAGCAGCTCATCCCTGGCGGGGGGGCCCGGCAATGAGCAGTTCTTC. Residues: CASSSSLAGGPGNEQFF. Looking up the rest from reference TRBV7-3 and TRBJ2-1 gives the full variable domain: GAGVSQTPSNKVTEKGKYVELRCDPISGHTALYWYRQSLGQGPEFLIYFQGTGAADDSGLPNDRFFAVRPEGSVSTLKIQRTERGDSAVYLCASSSSLAGGPGNEQFFGPGTRLTVL.

V gene TRBV19 combines with J gene TRBJ2-7; 8 positions match TRBD2. The V gene's germline CDR1 is LNHDA and CDR2 SQIVND (reference sequence). This CDR3 is 16 amino acids long. V shed 3 bases, J shed 2 bases, and the junction held 9 bases outside the gene matches. Written as DNA, the CDR3 is TGTGCCAGTAGTATCGCTCCCGGGACTAGGGCCTACGAGCAGTACTTC. This gives the protein CASSIAPGTRAYEQYF.

This clone was counted a single time. This chain connects TRBV27 to TRBJ1-5; 7 nucleotides match TRBD1. Germline V CDR1 and CDR2: MNHEY, SMNVEV (reference sequence). The CDR3 loop spans 15 amino acids. The V segment lost 6 bases and the J segment 2 bases; nucleotides outside the gene matches: 7. This CDR3 is CASRPTGVGNQPQHF. The CDR3 coding sequence is TGTGCCAGCAGGCCTACAGGGGTTGGCAATCAGCCCCAGCATTTT.

This clone was seen a handful of times. The chain joins TRBV4-2 to TRBJ2-2; D gene unclear. Trimming shortened V by 0 bases and J by 6 bases, and 5 bases separated the two germline ends. CDR1 is LGHNA and CDR2 is YNFKEQ in the germline V gene. CDR3 length: 13 amino acids. Here the CDR3 DNA reads TGTGCCAGCAGCCAAGAACCAGCCGGGGAGCTGTTTTTT. Translating it yields CASSQEPAGELFF.

V and J are TRBV5-1 and TRBJ1-2; 10 bases align to TRBD1. Germline values: CDR1 SGHRS, CDR2 YFSETQ. V dropped 4 bases and J dropped 4; count of bases not matched to a gene: 7. This CDR3 has 15 amino acids. CDR3 loop: CASSPPGQGTYGYTF. The CDR3 DNA follows: TGCGCCAGCAGCCCTCCGGGACAGGGGACCTATGGCTACACCTTC.

V is TRBV5-1 and J is TRBJ1-2, with 7 bases aligning to TRBD1. The junction had 8 bases not matched to a gene; V was cut back by 5 bases and J by 4 bases. There are 14 residues in the CDR3. Per germline, CDR1 SGHRS and CDR2 YFSETQ. The CDR3: CASSMRGHGYGYTF. CDR3 nucleotides: TGCGCCAGCAGTATGAGGGGGCATGGCTATGGCTACACCTTC.

The genes are TRBV2 and TRBJ1-5, with 7 bases lining up with TRBD1. V was clipped by 2 bases and J by 9 bases; unmatched bases: 10. Germline CDR1 and CDR2: SNHLY and FYNNEI. This CDR3 has 15 amino acids. CDR3 DNA sequence: TGTGCCAGCAGTGAACGACAGGGAGGTAGATGGCCCCAGCATTTT. Encoded protein: CASSERQGGRWPQHF. Full variable domain (missing parts from reference TRBV2 and TRBJ1-5): EPEVTQTPSHQVTQMGQEVILRCVPISNHLYFYWYRQILGQKVEFLVSFYNNEISEKSEIFDDQFSVERPDGSNFTLKIRSTKLEDSAMYFCASSERQGGRWPQHFGDGTRLSIL.

This clone was seen only a few times. V is TRBV14 and J is TRBJ2-7; 8 nucleotides agree with TRBD1. Germline CDR1 reads SGHDN; CDR2 reads FVKESK. This CDR3 spans 14 amino acids. The J segment lost 1 base and the V segment lost 4 bases, leaving 3 bases of the junction unmatched. The CDR3 DNA reads as TGTGCCAGCAGCCGGGACAGGCAATCCTACGAGCAGTACTTC. Translating it yields CASSRDRQSYEQYF. Full variable domain (missing parts from reference TRBV14 and TRBJ2-7): EAGVTQFPSHSVIEKGQTVTLRCDPISGHDNLYWYRRVMGKEIKFLLHFVKESKQDESGMPNNRFLAERTGGTYSTLKVQPAELEDSGVYFCASSRDRQSYEQYFGPGTRLTVT.

The chain employs TRBV5-8 and TRBJ2-1; TRBD1 matches 8 bases. This CDR3 comprises 15 residues. Germline values: CDR1 SGHTS, CDR2 YDEGEE. V shed 3 bases, J shed 7 bases, and the junction held 9 bases outside the gene matches. This chain's CDR3 is CASSSGQGKRNEQFF. CDR3 DNA: TGTGCCAGCAGCTCCGGACAGGGTAAGAGGAATGAGCAGTTCTTC.

The V gene is TRBV6-1, the J gene TRBJ2-2; D might be TRBD2 (6 bases). This CDR3 has 15 residues. Trimming cost V 2 bases and J 5 bases, with 12 bases left between them. The V gene's germline CDR1 is MNHNS and CDR2 SASEGT. This CDR3 reads CASSETAGRTGELFF. The CDR3 coding sequence is TGTGCCAGCAGTGAAACAGCGGGCCGAACCGGGGAGCTGTTTTTT.

The rearrangement joins TRBV18 to TRBJ1-1; tentatively, D is TRBD1 (5 bases). Trimming stripped 6 bases from V and 5 bases from J, with 10 bases between. CDR1 KGHSH and CDR2 LQKENI come from the germline V gene. This CDR3 contains 12 residues. The CDR3 protein is CASSLRQTEAFF. DNA of the CDR3: TGTGCCAGCTCCCTTCGACAGACTGAAGCTTTCTTT.

This chain uses TRBV19 with TRBJ2-1, with TRBD1 matching over 7 bases. The CDR3 extends over 22 amino acids. Germline trimming cut 5 bases from V and 2 bases from J; bases unmatched to any gene: 27. Germline V gene data show CDR1 as LNHDA and CDR2 as SQIVND (reference sequence). Here the CDR3 reads CASSRDSIPGSRRSYPYNEQFF. The CDR3, as DNA: TGTGCCAGTAGTCGGGACAGCATCCCTGGTAGCCGCCGTTCCTATCCCTACAATGAGCAGTTCTTC.

This chain uses TRBV4-2 with TRBJ1-3; D possibly corresponds to TRBD1 (6 bases). Trimming took 2 bases from V and 0 from J, leaving 20 bases between them. CDR3 length: 19 amino acids. From germline, CDR1 is LGHNA and CDR2 YNFKEQ. This CDR3 reads CASSQLLGQFLISGNTIYF. The DNA of the CDR3 is TGTGCCAGCAGCCAACTTTTAGGACAGTTTCTAATCTCTGGAAACACCATATATTTT.

The V call is TRBV30, the J call TRBJ1-4; 7 bases match TRBD1. Germline V gene sequence: CDR1 GTSNPN, CDR2 SVGIG (reference sequence). The CDR3 is made up of 15 amino acids. V trimming: 0 bases; J trimming: 8 bases; junction bases outside the gene matches: 9. This CDR3 reads CAWSVRKGAGEKLFF. CDR3 nucleotides: TGTGCCTGGAGTGTAAGAAAGGGGGCAGGAGAAAAACTGTTTTTT.

The rearrangement uses TRBV5-1 and TRBJ1-2; a weak D match, TRBD1 (5 bases). Trimming cost V 2 bases and J 1 base, with 15 bases left between them. The germline V gene encodes CDR1 SGHRS and CDR2 YFSETQ. The CDR3 has 16 residues. The CDR3: CASSFISTTVNYGYTF. The DNA for the CDR3 is TGCGCCAGCAGCTTCATCAGCACGACAGTTAACTATGGCTACACCTTC.

The chain couples TRBV7-3 to TRBJ2-1; TRBD2 agrees at 9 bases. CDR3 size: 13 residues. Germline lookup yields CDR1 SGHTA and CDR2 FQGTGA. V was clipped by 5 bases and J by 9 bases; unmatched bases: 5. CDR3 sequence reads: CASSDRRGGEQFF. DNA of the CDR3: TGTGCCAGCAGCGACCGGCGGGGGGGTGAGCAGTTCTTC.

The V gene is TRBV6-4, the J gene TRBJ2-1, with D possibly being TRBD2 (6 bases). V dropped 0 bases and J dropped 6 bases, with 12 bases sitting between them. The germline V gene encodes CDR1 MRHNA and CDR2 SNTAGT. The CDR3 contains 15 residues. The CDR3 is CASSDSSSESNEQFF. The CDR3 region has the DNA TGTGCCAGCAGTGACTCGTCTAGCGAGAGCAATGAGCAGTTCTTC.

V usage is TRBV18 and J usage is TRBJ2-1; TRBD1 matches 10 bases. The CDR3 loop spans 14 amino acids. V gave up 3 bases and J gave up 7 bases; unmatched junction bases: 3. Germline CDR1 is KGHSH and CDR2 is LQKENI. The CDR3 coding sequence is TGTGCCAGCTCACCTCGACAGGGGGCAAATGAGCAGTTCTTC. Protein product: CASSPRQGANEQFF.

The chain employs TRBV5-4 and TRBJ2-7; no definite D call. The CDR3 loop spans 13 amino acids. V lost 2 bases and J 7 bases, leaving 13 bases between the germline ends. The germline V gene has CDR1 SGHNT and CDR2 YYREEE (reference sequence). As DNA, the CDR3 is TGTGCCAGCAGCTTTCCAAAACTTATGGAGCAGTACTTC. As protein: CASSFPKLMEQYF. The variable domain in full, completed from reference TRBV5-4 and TRBJ2-7, reads ETGVTQSPTHLIKTRGQQVTLRCSSQSGHNTVSWYQQALGQGPQFIFQYYREEENGRGNFPPRFSGLQFPNYSSELNVNALELDDSALYLCASSFPKLMEQYFGPGTRLTVT.